Shown below are 6 T cell receptor beta chains from a single sample sequenced in a study of blood T cell repertoires in COVID-19. The assay was immunoSEQ multiplex PCR, and TCRdb's table has in-frame clones only and misses some. The sample consists of 60,000 to 70,000 clones, roughly 84% of them appearing once. Sequencing was done on a sample of peripheral blood. The origin of the receptors is a man aged 50 to 60 with active COVID-19.

The chain recombines TRBV7-9 with TRBJ2-3; maybe TRBD2 (6 bases). The CDR3 totals 18 residues. Germline V CDR1 and CDR2: SEHNR, FQNEAQ (reference sequence). The germline V and J ends were trimmed by 6 bases and 4 bases, with 26 bases remaining between them. This chain's CDR3 is CASSPPYVVTGVSDTQYF. The CDR3 nucleotides are TGTGCCAGCAGTCCTCCTTATGTTGTAACGGGAGTTTCAGATACGCAGTATTTT.

This sequence joins TRBV4-1 and TRBJ2-7; TRBD1 might be the D (6 bases). Germline V lookup: CDR1 MGHRA, CDR2 YSYEKL. This CDR3 has 15 amino acids. The V end was cut by 4 bases, the J end by 3 bases, with 16 bases between. CDR3 region: CASSRPTTGHYEQYF. The CDR3 DNA sequence: TGCGCCAGCAGCCGACCAACGACAGGACACTACGAGCAGTACTTC.

The chain has TRBV23-1 and TRBJ1-2; D is ambiguous. TRBV23-1 is an ORF, with its function uncertain. The CDR3 is made up of 18 amino acids. The V end lost 0 bases, the J end lost 2 bases, and 19 bases lay between the germline ends. CDR3 loop: CASSQSRITRGRNYGYTF. The CDR3 region has the DNA TGCGCCAGCAGTCAATCTCGTATAACCCGGGGAAGAAACTATGGCTACACCTTC.

The rearrangement links TRBV19 to TRBJ2-5, with 11 bases identical to TRBD2. The CDR3 sequence is 17 residues long. The trim removed 5 bases at V and 2 bases at J, leaving 10 bases unmatched. CDR1 LNHDA and CDR2 SQIVND come from the germline V gene (reference sequence). The DNA of the CDR3 is TGTGCCAGTAGTCCTTACCATTGGACTAGCGGGCAAGAGACCCAGTACTTC. It specifies CASSPYHWTSGQETQYF.

This sequence joins TRBV7-9 and TRBJ2-1; TRBD2 matches 10 bases. Germline CDR1 and CDR2: SEHNR and FQNEAQ (reference sequence). The CDR3 is 16 residues long. The V gene end was trimmed by 4 bases and the J gene end by 7 bases; junction bases not matched to a gene: 10. The CDR3 bases are TGTGCCAGCAGCTCAAATCTAGCGGGAGTGCTGAATGAGCAGTTCTTC. It specifies CASSSNLAGVLNEQFF.

This clone has a handful of counts. The gene calls are TRBV5-4 and TRBJ1-6; 7 bases are a match to TRBD1. V dropped 4 bases and J dropped 11; count of bases not matched to a gene: 6. From germline, CDR1 is SGHNT and CDR2 YYREEE (reference sequence). The CDR3 has 13 residues. The CDR3 spells CASSREGAAPLHF. CDR3 DNA sequence: TGTGCCAGCAGCCGAGAGGGGGCGGCACCCCTCCACTTT.